This T cell receptor (beta chain) was sequenced for a study of vaccination effects on CD4 cells after COVID-19. About the study: The post-vaccine samples were taken, at the median, 72 days after the second dose.

Before sequencing took place, the ViraFEST assay used viral peptide pools to expand antigen-specific CD4+ T cells. It was after approximately 11 days of culture that CD4+ T cells were isolated. Participants were given two doses of BNT162b2 or mRNA-1273 vaccine. The study found no prior SARS-CoV-2 infection in the vaccine recipients, who tested negative for nucleocapsid antibodies. Every well got 1.5 million to 2.5 million PBMC, which were grown with around 11 IU/ml IL-2 and around 10 ug/ml peptides. This clone was picked up one time. The antigen remains undetermined. The V end lost 7 bases, the J end lost 3 bases, and 12 bases lay between the germline ends. CDR3 length: 13 residues. From germline, CDR1 is MNHEY and CDR2 SVGAGI. Study-level results: Few convalescent patients, and no early post-infection timepoints, were available to the study.

Assay: immunoSEQ multiplex PCR; the TCRdb copy retains only in-frame clones and omits some. The sample consists of about 22,000 clones, almost 70% of them appearing once. The chain carries TRBV6-5 and TRBJ2-5, with D possibly TRBD1 on 5 matching bases. Sequencing used CD4+ T cells from PBMCs cultured with SARS-CoV-2 spike peptides, obtained after COVID-19 vaccination. The clonotype originates from a human donor who received a COVID-19 vaccine. The CDR3, as DNA: TGTGCCAGCAAAGGACAAAATAAAGAGACCCAGTACTTC. Encoded protein: CASKGQNKETQYF.